This TCR beta chain was documented in a study of molecular identifiers for immune sequencing clone quantification. Study observations and caveats: Over 99% of CMV-specific effector molecules, but under 1% of naive ones, were in clones above 20 copies.

This clonotype was counted only a few times. The antigen is not known. TCRdb itself ran the PCR reads through MiXCR, one entry per CDR3 protein. The table includes about 97,000 distinct CDR3 sequences, around 37% detected once. The TCR originated in a human donor in good health. Some libraries in this study had Jurkat cell RNA spiked in. The specimen was naive CD8+ T cells from blood, with Jurkat cell RNA spiked in. Subset in this sample: FACS-sorted CD8+CD4-CCR7+CD45RA+ naive T cells.

CDR3 residues: CASRWQGGGYEQYF. In DNA, the CDR3 is TGTGCCAGCAGGTGGCAGGGTGGTGGCTACGAGCAGTACTTC. The chain uses TRBV5-6 and TRBJ2-7, with D maybe TRBD1 (5 bases). This CDR3 contains 14 residues. The germline CDR1 and CDR2 sequences are SGHDT and YYEEEE. The V gene lost 5 bases and the J gene lost 3 bases, with 15 bases spanning the gap.